This TCR beta chain is drawn from a study of technical replicates of blood from several donors. Repertoires were generated with immunoSEQ multiplex PCR, while TCRdb's copy carries only in-frame clones and drops some. Seen here are tens of thousands of clones, 90% to 95% observed once, and the top ten hold 0.2% to 0.3%. This CDR3 region has 15 residues. CDR1 is SGHNT, CDR2 YYREEE, per germline (reference sequence). Unmatched junction bases numbered 11, after V lost 6 bases and J lost 4 bases. The sequenced sample consisted of T cells isolated from PBMCs. The rearrangement uses TRBV5-4 and TRBJ1-1; TRBD1 aligns across 8 bases. The receptor's source is a human donor in good health. The CDR3 loop is CASTATLDRVTEAFF. CDR3 nucleotides: TGTGCCAGCACCGCTACCCTGGACAGGGTCACTGAAGCTTTCTTT.